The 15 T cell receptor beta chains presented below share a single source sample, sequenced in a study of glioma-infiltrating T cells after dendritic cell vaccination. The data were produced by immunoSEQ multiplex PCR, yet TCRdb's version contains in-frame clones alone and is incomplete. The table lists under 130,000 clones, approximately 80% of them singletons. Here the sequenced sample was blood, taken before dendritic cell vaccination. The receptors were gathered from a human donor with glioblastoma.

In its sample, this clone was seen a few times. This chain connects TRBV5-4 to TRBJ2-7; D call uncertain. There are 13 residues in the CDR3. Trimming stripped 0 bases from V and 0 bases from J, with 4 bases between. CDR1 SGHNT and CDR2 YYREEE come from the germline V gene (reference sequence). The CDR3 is CASSLDISYEQYF. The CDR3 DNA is TGTGCCAGCAGCTTGGATATCTCCTACGAGCAGTACTTC.

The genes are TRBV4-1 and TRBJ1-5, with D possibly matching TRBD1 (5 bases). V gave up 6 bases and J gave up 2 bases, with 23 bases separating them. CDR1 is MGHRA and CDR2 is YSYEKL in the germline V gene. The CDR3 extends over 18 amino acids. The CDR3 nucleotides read TGCGCCAGCAGGGAAAGACCCACTGGAGGGGAGGGCAATCAGCCCCAGCATTTT. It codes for CASRERPTGGEGNQPQHF.

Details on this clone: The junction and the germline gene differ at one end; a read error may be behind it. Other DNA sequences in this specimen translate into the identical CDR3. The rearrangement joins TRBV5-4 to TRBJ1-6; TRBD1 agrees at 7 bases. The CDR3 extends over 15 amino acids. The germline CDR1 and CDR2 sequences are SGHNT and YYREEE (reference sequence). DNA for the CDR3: TGTGCCAGCAGCTTGGGGGGACAGTATAATTCCCCCCTCCACTTT. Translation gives CASSLGGQYNSPLHF.

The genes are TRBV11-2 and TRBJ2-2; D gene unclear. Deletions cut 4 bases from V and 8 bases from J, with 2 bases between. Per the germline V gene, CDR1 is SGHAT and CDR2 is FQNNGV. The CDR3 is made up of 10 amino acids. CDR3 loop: CASSSGELFF. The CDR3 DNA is TGTGCCAGCAGCTCAGGGGAGCTGTTTTTT.

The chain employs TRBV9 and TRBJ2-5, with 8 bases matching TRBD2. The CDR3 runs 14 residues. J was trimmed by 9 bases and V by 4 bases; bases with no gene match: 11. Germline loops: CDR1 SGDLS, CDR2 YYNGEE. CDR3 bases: TGTGCCAGCAGCCCTACTAGCGGCCCCGGGCCCCAGTACTTC. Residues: CASSPTSGPGPQYF. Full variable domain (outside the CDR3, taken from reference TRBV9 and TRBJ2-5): DSGVTQTPKHLITATGQRVTLRCSPRSGDLSVYWYQQSLDQGLQFLIQYYNGEERAKGNILERFSAQQFPDLHSELNLSSLELGDSALYFCASSPTSGPGPQYFGPGTRLLVL.

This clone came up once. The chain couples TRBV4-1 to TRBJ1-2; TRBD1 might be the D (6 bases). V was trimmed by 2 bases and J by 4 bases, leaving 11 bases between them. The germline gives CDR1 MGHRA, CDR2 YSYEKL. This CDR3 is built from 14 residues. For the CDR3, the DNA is TGCGCCAGCAGCCAACTCGGACAGCGCTATGGCTACACCTTC. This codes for CASSQLGQRYGYTF.

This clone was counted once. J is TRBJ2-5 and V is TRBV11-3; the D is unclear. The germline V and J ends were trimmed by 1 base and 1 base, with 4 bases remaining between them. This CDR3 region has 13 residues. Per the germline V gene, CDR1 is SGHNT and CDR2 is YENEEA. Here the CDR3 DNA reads TGTGCCAGCAGCTTAGGGCCCCAAGAGACCCAGTACTTC. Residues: CASSLGPQETQYF.

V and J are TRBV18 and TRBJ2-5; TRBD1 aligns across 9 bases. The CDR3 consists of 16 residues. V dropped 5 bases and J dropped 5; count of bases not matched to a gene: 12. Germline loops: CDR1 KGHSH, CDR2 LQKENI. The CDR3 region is CASSTSGTGLAETQYF. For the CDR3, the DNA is TGTGCCAGCTCAACATCCGGGACAGGGCTCGCCGAGACCCAGTACTTC.

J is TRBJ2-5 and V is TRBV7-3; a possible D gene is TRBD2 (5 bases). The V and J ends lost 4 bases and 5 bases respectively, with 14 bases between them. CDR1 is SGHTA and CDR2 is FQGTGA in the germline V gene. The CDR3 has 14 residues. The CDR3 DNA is TGTGCCAGCAGCTACGGACCTAGAGGGGAGACCCAGTACTTC. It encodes CASSYGPRGETQYF.

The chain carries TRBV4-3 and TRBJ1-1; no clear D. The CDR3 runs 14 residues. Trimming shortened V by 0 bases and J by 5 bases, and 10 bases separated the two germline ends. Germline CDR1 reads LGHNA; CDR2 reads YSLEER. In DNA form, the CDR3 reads TGCGCCAGCAGCCAAGATCGGTCGGGAACTGAAGCTTTCTTT. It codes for CASSQDRSGTEAFF.

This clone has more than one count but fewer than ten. The CDR3 region has the DNA TGTGCCAGCAGCCAGACAGGTCTCTCCTACGAGCAGTACTTC. This encodes CASSQTGLSYEQYF. V and J are TRBV5-6 and TRBJ2-7; TRBD1 might be the D (6 bases). Germline CDR1 and CDR2: SGHDT and YYEEEE. Trimming pared 4 bases from V and 0 bases from J, leaving 11 bases between. The CDR3 loop spans 14 amino acids.

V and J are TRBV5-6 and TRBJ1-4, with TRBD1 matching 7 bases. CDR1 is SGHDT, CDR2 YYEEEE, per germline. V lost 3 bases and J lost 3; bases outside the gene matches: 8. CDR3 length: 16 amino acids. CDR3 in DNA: TGTGCCAGCAGCTCAACAGGGGTTAGGGCTAATGAAAAACTGTTTTTT. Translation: CASSSTGVRANEKLFF.

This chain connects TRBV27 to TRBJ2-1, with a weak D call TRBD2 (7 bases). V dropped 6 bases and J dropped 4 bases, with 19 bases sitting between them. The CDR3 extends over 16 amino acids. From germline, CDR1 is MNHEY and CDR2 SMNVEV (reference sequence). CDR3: CASSFPGLGGYNEQFF. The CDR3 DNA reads TGTGCCAGCAGCTTCCCCGGACTAGGGGGGTACAATGAGCAGTTCTTC.

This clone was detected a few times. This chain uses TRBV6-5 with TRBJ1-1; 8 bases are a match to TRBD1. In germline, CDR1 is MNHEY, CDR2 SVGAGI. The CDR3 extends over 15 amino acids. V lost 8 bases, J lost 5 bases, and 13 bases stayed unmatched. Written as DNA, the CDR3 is TGTGCCAGCTCTCGCCCCGGACAGGGAGGTACTGAAGCTTTCTTT. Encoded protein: CASSRPGQGGTEAFF.

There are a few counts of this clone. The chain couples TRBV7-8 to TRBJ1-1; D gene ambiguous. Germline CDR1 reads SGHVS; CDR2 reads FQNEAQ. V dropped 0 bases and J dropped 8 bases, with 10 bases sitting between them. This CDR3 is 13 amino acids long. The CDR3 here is CASSLALGEEAFF. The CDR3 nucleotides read TGTGCCAGCAGCTTAGCGCTTGGGGAGGAAGCTTTCTTT.